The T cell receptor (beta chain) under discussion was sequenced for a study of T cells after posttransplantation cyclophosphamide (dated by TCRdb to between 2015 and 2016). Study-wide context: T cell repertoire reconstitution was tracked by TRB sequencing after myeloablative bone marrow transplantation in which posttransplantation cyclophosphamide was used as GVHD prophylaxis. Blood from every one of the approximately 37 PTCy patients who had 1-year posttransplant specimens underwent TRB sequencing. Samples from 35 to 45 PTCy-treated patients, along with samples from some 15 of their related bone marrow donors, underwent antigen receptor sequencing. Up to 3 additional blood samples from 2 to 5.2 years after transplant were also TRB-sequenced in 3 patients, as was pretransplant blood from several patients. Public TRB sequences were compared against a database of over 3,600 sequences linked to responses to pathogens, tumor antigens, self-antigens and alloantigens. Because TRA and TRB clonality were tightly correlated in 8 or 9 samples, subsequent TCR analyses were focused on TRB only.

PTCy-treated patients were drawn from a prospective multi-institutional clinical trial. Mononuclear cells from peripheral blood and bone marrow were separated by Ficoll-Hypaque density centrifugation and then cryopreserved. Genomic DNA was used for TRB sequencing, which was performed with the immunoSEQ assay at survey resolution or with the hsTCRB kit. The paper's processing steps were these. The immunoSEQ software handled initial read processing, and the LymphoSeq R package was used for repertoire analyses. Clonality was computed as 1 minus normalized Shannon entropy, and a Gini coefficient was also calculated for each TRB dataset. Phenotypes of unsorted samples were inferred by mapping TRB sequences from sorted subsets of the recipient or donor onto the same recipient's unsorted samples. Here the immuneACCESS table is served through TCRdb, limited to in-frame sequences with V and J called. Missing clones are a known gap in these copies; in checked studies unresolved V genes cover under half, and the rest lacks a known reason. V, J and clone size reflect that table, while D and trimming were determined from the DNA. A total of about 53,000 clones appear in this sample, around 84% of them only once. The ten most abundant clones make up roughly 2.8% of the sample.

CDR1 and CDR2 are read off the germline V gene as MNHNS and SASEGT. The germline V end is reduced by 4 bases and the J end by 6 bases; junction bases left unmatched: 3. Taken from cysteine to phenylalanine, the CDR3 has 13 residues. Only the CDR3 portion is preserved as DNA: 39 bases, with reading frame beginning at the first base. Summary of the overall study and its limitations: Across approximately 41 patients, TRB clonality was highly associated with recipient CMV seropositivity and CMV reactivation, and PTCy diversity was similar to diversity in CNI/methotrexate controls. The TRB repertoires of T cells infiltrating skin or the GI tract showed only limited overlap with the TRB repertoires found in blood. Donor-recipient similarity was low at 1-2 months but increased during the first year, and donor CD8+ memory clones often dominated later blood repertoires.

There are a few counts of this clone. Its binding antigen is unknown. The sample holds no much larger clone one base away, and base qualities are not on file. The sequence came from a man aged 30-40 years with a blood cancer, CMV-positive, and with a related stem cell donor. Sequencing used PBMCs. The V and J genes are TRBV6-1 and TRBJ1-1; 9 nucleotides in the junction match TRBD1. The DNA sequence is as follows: TGTGCCAGCAGTGCTAGGACAGGGGCTGAAGCTTTCTTT. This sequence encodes CASSARTGAEAFF.